This T cell receptor (beta chain) was documented in a study of T cell responses to AZD1222 COVID-19 vaccine (dated by TCRdb to 2020 to 2023). Notes on the research overall: A total of just over 230 trial participants underwent TCR sequencing, of whom about 210 had received two doses of AZD1222 and around 26 had received two doses of the MenACWY control vaccine. Trial participants were enrolled by age into 18-55, 56-69 and 70-plus year subgroups, with 148, 28 and 57 TCR-sequenced participants respectively. On the study overall, not on this receptor specifically: Conclusions about previously exposed vaccinees are limited, since just a handful of AZD1222 recipients were seropositive for SARS-CoV-2 at baseline. In the small 56-69-year group, the increase in depth fell short of significance, most likely because of low power. Spike-specific TCR breadth and depth rose significantly after two AZD1222 doses compared with day 0 and with MenACWY recipients. Reportedly, close to half of the unique spike-specific TCRs recognized epitopes lying outside the regions that are mutated in the B.1.351 and B.1.1.7 variants. Vaccine-associated CD4 TCRs spanned the whole spike protein, with dominant responses in regions 160-218 and 743-854. No day 14 peak-response samples were available, so repertoires were characterized only after the peak T cell response. Most participants were white British and females outnumbered males, and the authors suggested that clonal diversity may have been underestimated.

The sample holds one count of this clone. Its binding antigen is unknown. No quality values exist for individual bases; no much larger clone is one base distant. V has 6 bases trimmed and J has 4 bases trimmed; junction bases matching no gene number 7. Based on the germline V gene, the CDR1 and CDR2 sequences are MNHNS and SASEGT. The CDR3 has 14 amino acids, counting the end cysteine and phenylalanine. Only the CDR3 DNA is retained, 42 bases long and in frame from the first base. The CDR3 regions of human TCRbeta chains were analyzed by immunosequencing. The study's own analysis went as follows. TCRs in the repertoires were matched against a reference library of SARS-CoV-2-specific TCRs that had been generated with the MIRA antigen-specificity platform. Breadth was defined as the fraction of unique TCRs that were SARS-CoV-2-associated, and depth was defined as the fraction of total T cells that were SARS-CoV-2-associated. Using the MIRA data, each spike-specific TCR was mapped to the spike region that the TCR reacts to and placed in a CD4 or CD8 class. Log10-transformed breadth and depth values were compared by one-way ANOVA with Sidak's multiple comparisons tests. TCRdb re-hosts the immuneACCESS table, in-frame sequences only. Its copies lack some clones; in the studies checked, an unresolved V gene accounts for under half of them, and the cause for the rest is not known. V and J calls and clone size are those listed in that table; D and trimming were worked out from the DNA. The sample records 13,000 to 15,000 clones, approximately 84% of which are singletons. Jointly, the top ten make up 39% of the sample.

The time point label, as the study defines it: about 28 days (+/-7) after the second vaccine dose. Because spike-specific TCR depth and breadth did not differ between the two schedules, AZD1222 recipients who got a second dose at roughly 4 weeks were pooled with those who got a second dose at roughly 12 weeks. Samples from vaccinated people were obtained from the UK trials COV001 and COV002, which included a single-blind randomized controlled phase 2/3 trial of AZD1222 (ChAdOx1 nCoV-19) in healthy adults. Trial participant PBMC samples were collected at day 0 and day 28 after the second dose for TCRbeta chain sequencing.

The chain is encoded by TRBV6-1 joined to TRBJ2-7; 9 bases in the middle match TRBD1. This clonotype was sampled from an adult who received the AZD1222 COVID-19 vaccine. Sequencing used peripheral blood, obtained 28 days after the second AZD1222 dose. In nucleotide form, the sequence is TGTGCCAGCAGCGACAGGGGGGGCATGTACGAGCAGTACTTC. It translates to CASSDRGGMYEQYF.